A selection of T cell receptor beta chains follows, all from one sample in a study of shared T cell receptors in the human thymus. Clones were read by immunoSEQ multiplex PCR, and TCRdb kept only the in-frame ones, dropping some. The data contain approximately 490,000 clones, 75% to 85% of them seen just once; the ten biggest clones take up about 0.013%. This same sample was also part of a study on human thymus T cells.

The sequencing input was thymocytes. The receptor source for this set is a boy younger than two with a congenital heart defect. CDR3s include the opening cysteine and the closing phenylalanine or tryptophan. The D gene is left open where the match is weak. Some rows mark clone size as missing; the rest say once, few, many or name a class of expanded clone.

clone size	V gene	D gene	J gene	CDR3 protein	CDR3 DNA
NA	TRBV2	TRBD1	TRBJ1-3	CASRDSGQAASGNTIYF	TGTGCCAGCAGGGACTCTGGACAGGCCGCCTCTGGAAACACCATATATTTT
NA	TRBV6-5	TRBD1	TRBJ2-7	CASSYCDGQGAKEQYF	TGTGCCAGCAGTTACTGCGACGGGCAGGGGGCGAAGGAGCAGTACTTC
NA	TRBV5-4	TRBD2	TRBJ2-1	CASLKGGRTTDEQFF	TGTGCCAGCTTAAAGGGCGGGAGGACCACAGATGAGCAGTTCTTC
NA	TRBV27	TRBD1	TRBJ2-1	CASRTGVVYNEQFF	TGTGCCAGCAGGACAGGGGTTGTCTACAATGAGCAGTTCTTC
NA	TRBV7-2	NA	TRBJ1-1	CASSPRGRGAFF	TGTGCCAGCAGCCCCCGTGGGAGGGGAGCTTTCTTT
NA	TRBV7-6	TRBD2	TRBJ2-7	CASSYQTSGTNEQYF	TGTGCCAGCAGTTATCAGACTAGCGGGACGAACGAGCAGTACTTC
NA	TRBV28	TRBD2	TRBJ2-7	CASSLPRPSGKYEQYF	TGTGCCAGCAGTTTACCCCGGCCTAGCGGGAAATACGAGCAGTACTTC
NA	TRBV4-3	NA	TRBJ2-1	CASNKGWLFF	TGCGCCAGCAATAAGGGGTGGCTGTTCTTC
NA	TRBV5-1	TRBD1	TRBJ2-5	CASSSPGQGRSETQYF	TGCGCCAGCAGCTCCCCAGGACAGGGCAGGTCAGAGACCCAGTACTTC
NA	TRBV5-8	NA	TRBJ2-7	CASSKRGMSSYEQYF	TGTGCCAGCAGCAAAAGAGGTATGTCTTCCTACGAGCAGTACTTC
NA	TRBV7-9	TRBD2	TRBJ2-7	CASHVGGDKEQYF	TGTGCCAGCCATGTGGGGGGGGATAAGGAGCAGTACTTC
few	TRBV28	NA	TRBJ2-7	CASRSGVSYEQYF	TGTGCCAGCAGGTCGGGGGTCTCCTACGAGCAGTACTTC
NA	TRBV5-1	NA	TRBJ1-2	CASSLRTTTAYGYTF	TGCGCCAGCAGCCTTAGGACAACTACCGCCTATGGCTACACCTTC
NA	TRBV2	TRBD2	TRBJ2-1	CASSRRGTRTHNEQFF	TGTGCCAGCAGCAGAAGAGGGACTAGAACCCACAATGAGCAGTTCTTC
NA	TRBV21-1	NA	TRBJ2-7	CASKGGLAGGLYEQYF	TGTGCCAGCAAAGGGGGACTAGCGGGAGGGCTCTACGAGCAGTACTTC
NA	TRBV7-2	NA	TRBJ2-7	CASSLDIDPARYEQYF	TGTGCCAGCAGCTTAGATATAGACCCCGCGAGGTACGAGCAGTACTTC
NA	TRBV7-8	TRBD1	TRBJ2-7	CASSLRPGQGVEQYF	TGTGCCAGCAGCTTACGCCCGGGACAGGGGGTCGAGCAGTACTTC
NA	TRBV7-2	TRBD2	TRBJ2-3	CASSPGLAHTDTQYF	TGTGCCAGCAGCCCGGGACTAGCCCACACAGATACGCAGTATTTT
NA	TRBV28	NA	TRBJ2-7	CASSLPGPAYEQYF	TGTGCCAGCAGTTTACCAGGGCCTGCCTACGAGCAGTACTTC
once	TRBV5-1	NA	TRBJ2-3	CASSSIREGGTDTQYF	TGCGCCAGCAGCTCTATCAGGGAAGGCGGCACAGATACGCAGTATTTT
few	TRBV27	TRBD1	TRBJ1-4	CASSHGTGSCATNEKLFF	TGTGCCAGCAGCCACGGGACAGGGTCTTGTGCAACTAATGAAAAACTGTTTTTT
NA	TRBV7-7	NA	TRBJ1-1	CASSKAGQRMNTEAFF	TGTGCTAGCAGCAAAGCGGGGCAGAGAATGAACACTGAAGCTTTCTTT
NA	TRBV4-3	TRBD1	TRBJ2-5	CASSQKDRVQETQYF	TGCGCCAGCAGCCAGAAGGACAGGGTACAAGAGACCCAGTACTTC
NA	TRBV6-5	NA	TRBJ1-5	CASSPPGGPNQPQHF	TGTGCCAGCAGTCCCCCCGGGGGGCCCAATCAGCCCCAGCATTTT
NA	TRBV5-6	TRBD2	TRBJ2-2	CASSQEGTTIGSGELFF	TGTGCCAGCAGCCAGGAAGGGACTACGATCGGTAGCGGGGAGCTGTTTTTT
NA	TRBV5-1	NA	TRBJ2-2	CASGETGVDTGELFF	TGCGCCAGCGGTGAGACGGGAGTCGACACCGGGGAGCTGTTTTTT
NA	TRBV11-3	TRBD1	TRBJ2-3	CASSPGTGVATDTQYF	TGTGCCAGCAGCCCCGGGACAGGGGTGGCCACAGATACGCAGTATTTT
NA	TRBV7-2	TRBD2	TRBJ2-1	CASSLECTSGRPFHNEQFF	TGTGCCAGCAGCTTAGAGTGCACTAGCGGGAGGCCGTTTCACAATGAGCAGTTCTTC
few	TRBV12-5	NA	TRBJ1-3	CASGLFRGSGNTIYF	TGTGCTAGTGGTTTGTTCAGGGGCAGTGGAAACACCATATATTTT
NA	TRBV4-3	NA	TRBJ2-7	CASSRSGTSYEQYF	TGCGCCAGCAGCCGTTCCGGGACATCTTACGAGCAGTACTTC
NA	TRBV28	TRBD1	TRBJ2-7	CASGDRVSYEQYF	TGTGCCAGCGGGGACAGGGTCTCCTACGAGCAGTACTTC
NA	TRBV2	TRBD1	TRBJ1-5	CASRIGTGGSNQPQHF	TGTGCCAGCAGAATCGGGACAGGGGGGAGCAATCAGCCCCAGCATTTT
NA	TRBV14	NA	TRBJ2-1	CASSQVGSYNEQFF	TGTGCCAGCAGCCAAGTCGGCTCCTACAATGAGCAGTTCTTC
NA	TRBV27	NA	TRBJ2-7	CASTKTPAGTAYEQYF	TGTGCCAGCACCAAAACGCCAGCGGGCACTGCCTACGAGCAGTACTTC
NA	TRBV5-6	NA	TRBJ1-1	CASSLSNQSPPMNTEAFF	TGTGCCAGCAGCTTGAGTAACCAAAGCCCCCCCATGAACACTGAAGCTTTCTTT
NA	TRBV28	TRBD2	TRBJ2-1	CASKREGSYNEQFF	TGTGCCAGCAAGCGGGAGGGTTCCTACAATGAGCAGTTCTTC
NA	TRBV7-9	NA	TRBJ2-7	CASSLESGQRAYEQYF	TGTGCCAGCAGCTTAGAATCCGGACAAAGAGCCTACGAGCAGTACTTC
NA	TRBV4-2	NA	TRBJ2-1	CASSQADTPSYNEQFF	TGTGCCAGCAGCCAAGCGGACACCCCCTCCTACAATGAGCAGTTCTTC